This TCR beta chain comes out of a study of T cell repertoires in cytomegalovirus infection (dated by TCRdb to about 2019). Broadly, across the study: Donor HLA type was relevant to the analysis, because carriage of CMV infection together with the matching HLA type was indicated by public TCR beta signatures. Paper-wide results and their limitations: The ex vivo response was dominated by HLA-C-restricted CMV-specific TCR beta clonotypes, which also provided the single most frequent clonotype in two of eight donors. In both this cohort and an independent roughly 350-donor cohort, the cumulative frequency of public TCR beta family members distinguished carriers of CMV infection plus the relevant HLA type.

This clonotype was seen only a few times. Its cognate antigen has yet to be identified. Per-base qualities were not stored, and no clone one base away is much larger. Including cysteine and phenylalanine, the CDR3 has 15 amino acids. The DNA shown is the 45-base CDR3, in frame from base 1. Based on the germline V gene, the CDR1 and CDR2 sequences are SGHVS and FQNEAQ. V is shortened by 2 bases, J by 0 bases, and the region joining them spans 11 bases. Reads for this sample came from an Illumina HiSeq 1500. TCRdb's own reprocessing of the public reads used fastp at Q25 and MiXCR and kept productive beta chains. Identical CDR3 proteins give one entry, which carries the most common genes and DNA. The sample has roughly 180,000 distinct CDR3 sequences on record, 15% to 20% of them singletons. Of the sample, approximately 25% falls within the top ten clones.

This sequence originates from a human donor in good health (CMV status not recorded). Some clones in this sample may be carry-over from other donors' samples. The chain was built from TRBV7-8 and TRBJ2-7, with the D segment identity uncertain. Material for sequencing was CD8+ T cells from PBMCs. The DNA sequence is TGTGCCAGCAGCTTATCCAGCACTGGCTCCTACGAGCAGTACTTC. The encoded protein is CASSLSSTGSYEQYF.